What follows describes a single T cell receptor beta chain. Trimming removed 6 bases from V and 4 bases from J, with 18 bases in between. This CDR3 is 14 amino acids long. From germline, CDR1 is SQVTM and CDR2 ANQGSEA. The data originate from a study of blood T cell repertoires in COVID-19. Study summary: Material from acute and convalescent COVID-19 was sourced from the United States, Italy and Spain. PBMCs, B-cell-depleted T cells, or T cells provided the cDNA or gDNA that made up the material.

Per the authors' pipeline: Estimation of nucleated cell counts was performed using reference gene primer amplification. TCRdb's copy holds only in-frame clones and misses some; the assay was immunoSEQ multiplex PCR. That table is the source of V, J and clone size, and D and trimming were worked out from the DNA. The table includes 100,000 to 120,000 clones, around nine tenths detected once. The specimen was peripheral blood. This chain links TRBV29-1 with TRBJ1-1; TRBD1 might be the D (6 bases). The clonotype was recovered from a woman aged 45-65 years with acute or convalescent COVID-19. Written as DNA, the CDR3 is TGCAGCGTCGACCGAACAGGGTCGACCACTGAAGCTTTCTTT. Translating gives CSVDRTGSTTEAFF.